These 17 T cell receptor beta chains came from one sample sequenced in a study of glioma-infiltrating T cells after dendritic cell vaccination. Assay: immunoSEQ multiplex PCR; the TCRdb copy retains only in-frame clones and omits some. The top ten clones hold over 9.5% of a sample with roughly 100,000 clones, about four fifths of them seen once. The sequencing used blood, collected before dendritic cell vaccination. The receptors derive from a human donor with glioblastoma.

CDR3 residues: CASSLAGGRETEAFF. In DNA, the CDR3 is TGCGCCAGCAGCTTGGCCGGGGGGAGGGAGACTGAAGCTTTCTTT. The chain combines TRBV5-1 with TRBJ1-1, with D possibly matching TRBD1 (5 bases). Germline V gives CDR1 SGHRS, CDR2 YFSETQ. Trimming cost V 0 bases and J 5 bases, with 14 bases left between them. The CDR3 length is 15 residues.

This chain connects TRBV4-3 to TRBJ1-5; no clear D. The germline CDR1 and CDR2 sequences are LGHNA and YSLEER. V lost 0 bases, J lost 6 bases, and 18 bases lay in between. This CDR3 contains 17 residues. DNA of the CDR3: TGCGCCAGCAGCCAAGAGATAGGGTACGGGGAGGCTCAGCCCCAGCATTTT. This sequence encodes CASSQEIGYGEAQPQHF.

This chain joins TRBV15 and TRBJ2-3; maybe TRBD1 (6 bases). V was trimmed by 4 bases and J by 5 bases, leaving 16 bases between them. This CDR3 region has 15 residues. Germline CDR1 is LNHNV and CDR2 is YYDKDF (reference sequence). This CDR3 is CATSTYLGAKDTQYF. The CDR3 DNA is TGTGCCACCAGCACCTACCTGGGGGCCAAAGATACGCAGTATTTT.

The chain couples TRBV13 to TRBJ2-1; maybe TRBD1 (5 bases). V lost 2 bases, J lost 5 bases, and 10 bases lay in between. CDR1 is PRHDT and CDR2 is FYEKMQ in the germline V gene (reference sequence). This CDR3 spans 14 amino acids. CDR3 amino acids: CASSLQGRDNEQFF. In DNA, the CDR3 is TGTGCCAGCAGCTTACAGGGAAGGGACAATGAGCAGTTCTTC. The full variable domain, in which reference TRBV13 and TRBJ2-1 provide the parts outside the CDR3, is AAGVIQSPRHLIKEKRETATLKCYPIPRHDTVYWYQQGPGQDPQFLISFYEKMQSDKGSIPDRFSAQQFSDYHSELNMSSLELGDSALYFCASSLQGRDNEQFFGPGTRLTVL.

The J gene is TRBJ2-1, the V gene TRBV11-2; TRBD1 matches 7 bases. The V segment lost 0 bases and the J segment 7 bases; nucleotides outside the gene matches: 12. Germline V gene sequence: CDR1 SGHAT, CDR2 FQNNGV. The CDR3 is 17 residues long. CDR3 sequence (DNA): TGTGCCAGCAGCTTAGATTGGGCAGGGGGTCCGTATAATGAGCAGTTCTTC. Residues: CASSLDWAGGPYNEQFF.

The rearrangement joins TRBV30 to TRBJ1-1; 8 bases are shared with TRBD1. V lost 0 bases and J lost 5; bases outside the gene matches: 2. Germline values: CDR1 GTSNPN, CDR2 SVGIG (reference sequence). This CDR3 spans 13 amino acids. Written as DNA, the CDR3 is TGTGCCTGGAGTGTCAGGGGGCGAACTGAAGCTTTCTTT. Amino acids: CAWSVRGRTEAFF.

The chain employs TRBV18 and TRBJ2-5; 7 bases map to TRBD1. The last part of the DNA fits TRBJ2-7 better; the J call may be wrong. Germline CDR1 is KGHSH and CDR2 is LQKENI. The CDR3 length is 13 residues. The CDR3 loop is CASSGDRSYEQYF. As DNA, the CDR3 is TGTGCCAGCTCAGGGGACAGAAGCTACGAGCAGTACTTC.

The chain is built from TRBV7-8 and TRBJ2-1, with 8 bases identical to TRBD2. V shed 1 base, J shed 0 bases, and the junction held 8 bases outside the gene matches. The CDR3 contains 18 residues. The germline V gene encodes CDR1 SGHVS and CDR2 FQNEAQ. CDR3 in DNA: TGTGCCAGCAGCTTAGTAGAACTAGCGGCGAGCTCCTACAATGAGCAGTTCTTC. Translating it yields CASSLVELAASSYNEQFF.

This rearrangement joins TRBV2 to TRBJ2-7; no reliable D call. Germline CDR1 SNHLY, CDR2 FYNNEI. The V end was cut by 4 bases, the J end by 9 bases, with 13 bases between. The length of the CDR3 is 12 residues. The CDR3 reads CASSAETYGQYF. The CDR3 DNA is TGTGCCAGCAGTGCGGAGACCTATGGGCAGTACTTC.

This clone was observed a single time. CDR3 coding DNA: TGTGCCAGCAGCTTGTTGCCGGGACAGGGGGCAGTGGAGACCCAGTACTTC. It yields the protein CASSLLPGQGAVETQYF. The rearrangement uses TRBV5-4 and TRBJ2-5, with TRBD1 matching 12 bases. V lost 1 base to trimming and J lost 5 bases; unmatched junction nucleotides: 9. This CDR3 has 17 amino acids. CDR1 and CDR2 (germline): SGHNT, YYREEE (reference sequence).

The chain links TRBV15 to TRBJ2-5; possible D gene TRBD2, 6 bases. The DNA end is a closer match to TRBJ2-7, so the J assignment may be wrong. The germline V gene encodes CDR1 LNHNV and CDR2 YYDKDF (reference sequence). There are 14 residues in the CDR3. In DNA form, the CDR3 reads TGTGCCACCAGCACCCCTGGAGGGAATTACGAGCAGTACTTC. Residues: CATSTPGGNYEQYF.

V is TRBV30 and J is TRBJ2-2, with D possibly matching TRBD1 (6 bases). The CDR3 is 14 amino acids. V shed 4 bases and J shed 1 base, with 10 bases lying between them. Germline CDR1 GTSNPN, CDR2 SVGIG (reference sequence). The DNA for the CDR3 is TGTGCCTGGACAACAGGGATGAACACCGGGGAGCTGTTTTTT. This translates into CAWTTGMNTGELFF.

V usage is TRBV2 and J usage is TRBJ2-1, with 8 bases identical to TRBD1. Trimming cost V 6 bases and J 2 bases; bases outside gene matches: 3. This CDR3 is built from 14 residues. From germline, CDR1 is SNHLY and CDR2 FYNNEI. This CDR3 reads CASRTGQAYNEQFF. CDR3 DNA sequence: TGTGCCAGCAGGACGGGACAGGCCTACAATGAGCAGTTCTTC.

The chain employs TRBV12-5 and TRBJ1-3; tentative D call: TRBD1 (5 bases). Trimming removed 0 bases from V and 2 bases from J, with 14 bases in between. The CDR3 spans 17 residues. Germline V CDR1 and CDR2: LGHNT, FRNRAP. This CDR3 is CASGLVGFAGTGNTIYF. The CDR3 region has the DNA TGTGCTAGTGGTTTGGTAGGTTTCGCAGGGACTGGAAACACCATATATTTT. The full variable domain, in which reference TRBV12-5 and TRBJ1-3 provide the parts outside the CDR3, is DARVTQTPRHKVTEMGQEVTMRCQPILGHNTVFWYRQTMMQGLELLAYFRNRAPLDDSGMPKDRFSAEMPDATLATLKIQPSEPRDSAVYFCASGLVGFAGTGNTIYFGEGSWLTVV.

The CDR3 DNA follows: TGTGCCACGACGGACAGGCGTGAGCAGTACTTC. It encodes CATTDRREQYF. The rearrangement uses TRBV6-5 and TRBJ2-7; 7 bases map to TRBD1. The germline gives CDR1 MNHEY, CDR2 SVGAGI. V lost 10 bases and J lost 7; bases outside the gene matches: 7. This CDR3 is built from 11 residues.

This chain joins TRBV6-6 and TRBJ2-2; 8 bases agree with TRBD1. Germline trimming cut 7 bases from V and 5 bases from J; bases unmatched to any gene: 9. The CDR3 sequence is 15 residues long. Germline V gives CDR1 MNHNY, CDR2 SVGAGI (reference sequence). The CDR3 coding sequence is TGTGCCAGCACCGAACCCAGGGGGCGGACCGGGGAGCTGTTTTTT. This translates into CASTEPRGRTGELFF.

This clone was picked up a small number of times. The V gene is TRBV7-2, the J gene TRBJ1-3; D is perhaps TRBD1 (6 bases). CDR3 size: 16 residues. Trimming left V 3 bases short and J 4 bases short, with 16 bases between. Per the germline V gene, CDR1 is SGHTA and CDR2 is FQGNSA. The CDR3 loop reads CASSFSYRATGNTIYF. CDR3 in DNA: TGTGCCAGCAGCTTTAGTTACAGGGCAACAGGAAACACCATATATTTT.